The sample holds a few counts of the clone carrying this T cell receptor beta chain. Extracted total RNA amounted to at least 6 micrograms for each sample. The entry originates in a study of blood T cells in healthy people across ages. Primers used in a second PCR of about 7 to 11 cycles were a sample-barcoded 5' primer and a J-beta primer mix. Every sample gave at least 2.5 million paired-end reads containing CDR3. MiXCR, run by TCRdb on the 5' RACE reads, gives a single entry per CDR3 protein. The top ten clones hold 23% of a sample with around 1,800,000 distinct CDR3 sequences, about two fifths of them seen once. Germline assignment: CDR1 SGHVS and CDR2 FQNEAQ. CDR3 length equals 14 residues.

The sample was blood. This TCR was recovered from a human donor in good health. J is TRBJ2-5 and V is TRBV7-8, with 10 bases identical to TRBD2. Judging by the DNA end, TRBJ2-7 fits better; the J call may be wrong. CDR3 sequence (DNA): TGTGCCAGCAGCTTAGTGGGACTAGCGTACGAGCAGTACTTC. It translates to CASSLVGLAYEQYF.